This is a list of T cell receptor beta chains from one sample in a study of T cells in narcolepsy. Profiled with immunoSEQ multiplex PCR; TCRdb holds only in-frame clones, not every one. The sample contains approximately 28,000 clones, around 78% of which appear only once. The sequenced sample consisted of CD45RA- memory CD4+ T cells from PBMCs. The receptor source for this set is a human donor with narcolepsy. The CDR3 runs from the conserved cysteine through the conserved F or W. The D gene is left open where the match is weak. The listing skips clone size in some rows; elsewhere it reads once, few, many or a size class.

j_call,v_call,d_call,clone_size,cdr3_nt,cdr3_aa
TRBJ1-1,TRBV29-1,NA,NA,TGCAGCGTTGAAGGGGGCAGGGCTGGCACTGAAGCTTTCTTT,CSVEGGRAGTEAFF
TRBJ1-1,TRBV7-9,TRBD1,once,TGTGCCAGCAGACCCCGCGCACAGGGGGATGGGAACACTGAAGCTTTCTTT,CASRPRAQGDGNTEAFF
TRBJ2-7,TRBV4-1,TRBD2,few,TGCGCCAGCAGCCGAACTAGCGGGGATTCCTACGAGCAGTACTTC,CASSRTSGDSYEQYF
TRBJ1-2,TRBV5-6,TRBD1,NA,TGTGCCAGCAGCCTGCCAGGGGGCGGCTATGGCTACACCTTC,CASSLPGGGYGYTF
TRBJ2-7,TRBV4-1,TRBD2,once,TGCGCCAGCAGCCAGATAGTAGGCGGGGGGGATCTCTCCTACGAGCAGTACTTC,CASSQIVGGGDLSYEQYF
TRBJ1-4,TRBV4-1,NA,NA,TGCGCCAGCAGCCAGCCCAACAGGGACGCAGCGGGTAAAGTGTTTTTT,CASSQPNRDAAGKVFF
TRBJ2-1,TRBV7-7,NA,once,TGTGCCAGCAGCTTAGCTAGTTACAATGAGCAGTTCTTC,CASSLASYNEQFF
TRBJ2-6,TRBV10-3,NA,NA,TGTGCCATCAGTGAAACGGGGAACGGGGCCAACGTCCTGACTTTC,CAISETGNGANVLTF
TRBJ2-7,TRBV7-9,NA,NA,TGTGCCAGCAGCCGTGGGCTGAGGACGGATCTATGGCCTTACGGGCAGTACTTC,CASSRGLRTDLWPYGQYF
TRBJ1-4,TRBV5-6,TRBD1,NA,TGTGCCAGCAGCTGGGACAGATTAAATGAAAAACTGTTTTTT,CASSWDRLNEKLFF
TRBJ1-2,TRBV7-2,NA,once,TGTGCCAGCAGCCAAAGCTCCGATGGCTACACCTTC,CASSQSSDGYTF
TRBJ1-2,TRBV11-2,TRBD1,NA,TGTGCCAGCAGCTGGCAGGACAGGGGGAACTATGGCTACACCTTC,CASSWQDRGNYGYTF
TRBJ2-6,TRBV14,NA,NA,TGTGCCAGCAGCCTGGCGAACGGGGCCAACGTCCTGACTTTC,CASSLANGANVLTF
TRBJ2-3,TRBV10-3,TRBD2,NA,TGTGCCATCAGTTTAGCGGGGGGGCAAGGCGATACGCAGTATTTT,CAISLAGGQGDTQYF
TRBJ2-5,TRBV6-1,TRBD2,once,TGTGCCAGCAGTGAGAATGTGGCTAGCGGGGGCGAGACCCAGTACTTC,CASSENVASGGETQYF
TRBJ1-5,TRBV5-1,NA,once,TGCGCCAGCAGCTTGGTATCCCACGGACAGAGCAATCAGCCCCAGCATTTT,CASSLVSHGQSNQPQHF
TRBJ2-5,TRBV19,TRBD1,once,TGTGCCAGTAGTCCGAGACAGGGTAGAGAGACCCAGTACTTC,CASSPRQGRETQYF
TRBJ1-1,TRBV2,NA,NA,TGTGCCAGCAGGCGCTTGGCGAGGGACACTGAAGCTTTCTTT,CASRRLARDTEAFF
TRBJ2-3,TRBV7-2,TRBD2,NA,TGTGCCAGCAGCTTAAGCGGGGGGGCAACGCCGGATACGCAGTATTTT,CASSLSGGATPDTQYF
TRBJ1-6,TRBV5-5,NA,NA,TGTGCCAGCAGCCAAGTAGCAGGGTCGAGTTCACCCCTCCACTTT,CASSQVAGSSSPLHF
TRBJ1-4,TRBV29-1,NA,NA,TGCAGCGTTGAAGGGACAGCAACTAATGAAAAACTGTTTTTT,CSVEGTATNEKLFF
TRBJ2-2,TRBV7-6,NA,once,TGTGCCAGCAGCTTAATGACGGGGGAGCTGTTTTTT,CASSLMTGELFF
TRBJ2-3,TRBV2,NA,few,TGTGCCAGCAGTGGAACAATAGCGGCAGATACGCAGTATTTT,CASSGTIAADTQYF
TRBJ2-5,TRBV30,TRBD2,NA,TGTGCCTGGAGCGTACGGCAGCGGGGGGACTCGGAGACCCAGTACTTC,CAWSVRQRGDSETQYF
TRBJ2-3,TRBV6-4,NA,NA,TGTGCCAGCAGTGACCCCCGAGGGGGGGAGATCACAGATACGCAGTATTTT,CASSDPRGGEITDTQYF
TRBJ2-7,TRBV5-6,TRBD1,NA,TGTGCCAGCAGCCGACAGGGGGTTCGCGAGCAGTACTTC,CASSRQGVREQYF
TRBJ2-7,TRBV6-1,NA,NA,TGCGCCAGCAGTCCCACCTACGAGCAGTACTTC,CASSPTYEQYF
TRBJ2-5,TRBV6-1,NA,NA,TGTGCCAGCAGGAAGGATACGGAGACCCAGTACTTC,CASRKDTETQYF
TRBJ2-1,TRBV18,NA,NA,TGTGCCAGCTCACCCGCCGGGGTCTACAATGAGCAGTTCTTC,CASSPAGVYNEQFF